A selection of T cell receptor beta chains follows, all from one sample in a study of blood T cell repertoires in COVID-19. Here immunoSEQ multiplex PCR was the method, and the copy in TCRdb shows in-frame clones only, minus some. The table records a few hundred thousand clones, more than 75% of them present only once. Sample: PBMCs or T cells enriched from blood (not recorded which). These receptors originate from a woman aged 18-29 years who had recovered from COVID-19. CDR3s include the opening cysteine and the closing phenylalanine or tryptophan. The D gene is left open where the match is weak. Size is stated for part of the rows, as once, few or many counts, or as a class when the clone is expanded.

j_call clone_size d_call v_call cdr3_nt cdr3_aa
TRBJ1-4 NA TRBD1 TRBV5-1 TGCGCCAGCAGCCCGACAGGGGCGAATGAAAAACTGTTTTTT CASSPTGANEKLFF
TRBJ1-1 few NA TRBV5-1 TGCGCCAGCAGGCGTGAGGGAAATGAAGCTTTCTTT CASRREGNEAFF
TRBJ2-5 NA TRBD1 TRBV28 TGTGCCAGCAGAAAATCTGGGACAGGGGGCGCCGGGACCCAGTACTTC CASRKSGTGGAGTQYF
TRBJ1-2 NA NA TRBV25-1 TGTGCCAGCAGAGAGACAGGCAATCTAAACTATGGCTACACCTTC CASRETGNLNYGYTF
TRBJ2-3 NA NA TRBV7-3 TGTGCCAGCAGCTTAAATCCGGGCACAGATACGCAGTATTTT CASSLNPGTDTQYF
TRBJ1-1 NA TRBD1 TRBV18 TGTGCCAGCTCATCAACAACAGGGGACACTGAAGCTTTCTTT CASSSTTGDTEAFF
TRBJ1-2 NA NA TRBV25-1 TGTGCCAGCAGTGAATTCCAAGGGGGTAACTATGGCTACACCTTC CASSEFQGGNYGYTF
TRBJ2-1 once NA TRBV29-1 TGCAGCGTTGACGTGAATGAGCAGTTCTTC CSVDVNEQFF
TRBJ1-2 NA NA TRBV19 TGTGCCAGTATTCCACGCAACGGTGGCTACACCTTC CASIPRNGGYTF
TRBJ2-1 NA TRBD1 TRBV6-5 TGTGCCAGCAGTCATTTGGACAGGGACAATGAGCAGTTCTTC CASSHLDRDNEQFF
TRBJ2-7 NA TRBD1 TRBV29-1 TGCAGCAGATTTGCCGGGACAGGGGCCTACGAGCAGTACTTC CSRFAGTGAYEQYF
TRBJ1-1 NA NA TRBV29-1 TGCAGCGTTTTCCGGGACATGAACACTGAAGCTTTCTTT CSVFRDMNTEAFF
TRBJ2-3 NA NA TRBV27 TGTGCCAGCAGCGACAAGTTGGGAGATACGCAGTATTTT CASSDKLGDTQYF
TRBJ2-2 NA TRBD1 TRBV2 TGTGCCAGCATTTCCGGGACAGGGGTCACCGGGGAGCTGTTTTTT CASISGTGVTGELFF
TRBJ2-7 NA TRBD1 TRBV10-3 TGTGCCATCGGGGAGGAGGACAGGGTTGGGTACGAGCAGTACTTC CAIGEEDRVGYEQYF
TRBJ2-5 NA TRBD2 TRBV3-1/TRBV3-2 TGTGCCAGCAGCCAAGTCCAGCGGGGCTCCCACTGGTACTTC CASSQVQRGSHWYF
TRBJ2-2 once TRBD2 TRBV7-8 TGTGCCAGCAGCTTCGGGGACGGGGGGACCGGGGAGCTGTTTTTT CASSFGDGGTGELFF
TRBJ2-3 NA TRBD1 TRBV6-5 TGTGCCAGCCGGGACAGGGGTAGCACAGATACGCAGTATTTT CASRDRGSTDTQYF
TRBJ1-2 NA NA TRBV2 TGTGCCAGCAGTGACCTGGACAAGTACTATGGCTACACCTTC CASSDLDKYYGYTF